This T cell receptor beta chain derives from a study of T cell clones after liver transplantation. Study context: Without induction therapy, subjects received standard immunosuppression until 12-24 months post-transplant. Blood was drawn pre-transplant, before withdrawal, and after full or failed withdrawal. Tolerance: complete withdrawal held at least one year, liver enzymes staying within twice normal.

Germline V lookup: CDR1 MGHDK, CDR2 SYGVNS. Trimming removed 5 bases at V and 0 bases at J, with 7 bases between. This CDR3 contains 13 residues. Libraries were prepared by immunoSEQ multiplex PCR; TCRdb keeps only in-frame clonotypes and omits some of them. The top ten hold roughly 32% of the sample, which has some 16,000 clones, around 82% seen once. The sequence was collected from a human patient who received a liver transplant. A subset of T cells may come from the graft donor. The chain links TRBV25-1 to TRBJ2-5, with D hard to call. The sample here was CD8+ T cells from blood, taken about 50 months after liver transplant. CDR3 region: CASSQQHQETQYF. The CDR3 DNA follows: TGTGCCAGCAGTCAACAGCACCAAGAGACCCAGTACTTC.